These 17 T cell receptor beta chains were all obtained from the same sample, sequenced in a study of tumour-infiltrating T cells in Burkitt lymphoma. Method: immunoSEQ multiplex PCR; TCRdb's copy keeps in-frame clones and lacks some. This table has roughly 800 clones, 65% to 85% appearing once. The sequenced material came from tumor tissue. The receptors were gathered from a human donor with diffuse large B-cell lymphoma. Some clones in this sample may be carry-over from other donors' samples.

This chain links TRBV2 with TRBJ1-5; the D is unclear. CDR3 size: 15 residues. Germline V gene lookup returns CDR1 SNHLY and CDR2 FYNNEI. V lost 2 bases, J lost 6 bases, and 14 bases lay in between. The CDR3 loop reads CASSELEGQRQPQHF. The CDR3, as DNA: TGTGCCAGCAGTGAACTAGAAGGGCAGCGTCAGCCCCAGCATTTT. Full variable domain (remainder filled in from reference TRBV2 and TRBJ1-5): EPEVTQTPSHQVTQMGQEVILRCVPISNHLYFYWYRQILGQKVEFLVSFYNNEISEKSEIFDDQFSVERPDGSNFTLKIRSTKLEDSAMYFCASSELEGQRQPQHFGDGTRLSIL.

The CDR3 DNA is TGCGCCAGCAGCCCGAGGACAGGAGTAATCTACGAGCAGTACTTC. It encodes CASSPRTGVIYEQYF. This chain joins TRBV5-1 and TRBJ2-7, with TRBD1 matching 7 bases. Germline CDR1 is SGHRS and CDR2 is YFSETQ. This CDR3 contains 15 residues. V trimming: 4 bases; J trimming: 3 bases; junction bases outside the gene matches: 10.

The chain joins TRBV11-2 to TRBJ2-2; TRBD2 might be the D (6 bases). The ends were cut back, 5 bases at V and 2 bases at J, with 18 bases in the middle. This CDR3 has 17 residues. Germline V gene lookup returns CDR1 SGHAT and CDR2 FQNNGV. The CDR3 sequence is CASSQPYSGINTGELFF. Here the CDR3 DNA reads TGTGCCAGCAGCCAACCCTATAGCGGCATTAACACCGGGGAGCTGTTTTTT.

J is TRBJ2-2 and V is TRBV27; D uncertain. The CDR3 loop spans 12 amino acids. Between the trimmed V and J ends, which lost 4 bases and 3 bases, there was a span of 3 bases. CDR1 and CDR2 from the germline V gene are MNHEY and SMNVEV (reference sequence). The chain's CDR3 is CASSYYTGELFF. CDR3 DNA sequence: TGTGCCAGCAGTTACTACACCGGGGAGCTGTTTTTT.

This clone turned up a few times. This rearrangement joins TRBV6-4 to TRBJ1-1; D may be TRBD1 (6 bases). The CDR3 is 14 amino acids. CDR1 MRHNA and CDR2 SNTAGT come from the germline V gene. Trimming pared 2 bases from V and 0 bases from J, leaving 7 bases between. This CDR3 is CASSDPGVNTEAFF. The CDR3 bases are TGTGCCAGCAGTGACCCAGGGGTGAACACTGAAGCTTTCTTT.

The CDR3 spells CAWSVVGSTEAFF. The DNA for the CDR3 is TGTGCCTGGAGTGTAGTTGGGTCCACTGAAGCTTTCTTT. V usage is TRBV30 and J usage is TRBJ1-1; no clear D. The CDR3 extends over 13 amino acids. The V and J ends lost 0 bases and 4 bases respectively, with 9 bases between them. The germline CDR1 and CDR2 sequences are GTSNPN and SVGIG (reference sequence).

This clone was counted only a few times. The chain links TRBV28 to TRBJ2-7; perhaps D is TRBD1 or TRBD2 (5 bases each). V was clipped by 9 bases and J by 7 bases, with 19 bases between them. The CDR3 spans 13 residues. The germline CDR1 and CDR2 sequences are MDHEN and SYDVKM. CDR3 nucleotides: TGTGCCAGTCTAACCCGGGGCCCCTCAGAGCAGTACTTC. Encoded protein: CASLTRGPSEQYF.

This clone was found once. The chain links TRBV2 to TRBJ1-2; D remains ambiguous. The CDR3 is made up of 14 amino acids. V was cut by 3 bases and J by 4 bases, with 12 bases left in between. Germline CDR1 reads SNHLY; CDR2 reads FYNNEI. As DNA, the CDR3 is TGTGCCAGCAGTGACGTGATCGGTGGCTATGGCTACACCTTC. Protein: CASSDVIGGYGYTF.

The chain couples TRBV10-3 to TRBJ2-7; the D is unclear. The CDR3 is 14 residues long. Germline V lookup: CDR1 ENHRY, CDR2 SYGVKD. Trimming pared 0 bases from V and 2 bases from J, leaving 8 bases between. CDR3 nucleotides: TGTGCCATCAGTGAGTCGTGGAAAACCTACGAGCAGTACTTC. The encoded protein is CAISESWKTYEQYF.

V is TRBV11-2 and J is TRBJ2-5, with no clear D. V was trimmed by 0 bases and J by 0 bases, leaving 8 bases between them. The CDR3 runs 15 residues. Germline assignment: CDR1 SGHAT and CDR2 FQNNGV. The CDR3 DNA sequence: TGTGCCAGCAGCTTAGAGCTATGGGACCAAGAGACCCAGTACTTC. It encodes CASSLELWDQETQYF.

This clone was detected once. CDR3: CSVGFSEKLFF. The CDR3 nucleotides are TGCAGTGTAGGGTTCTCTGAAAAACTGTTTTTT. The J gene is TRBJ1-4, the V gene TRBV20-1; D is unclear. CDR1 and CDR2 from the germline V gene are DFQATT and SNEGSKA (reference sequence). The CDR3 consists of 11 residues. V lost 7 bases to trimming and J lost 7 bases, with 10 bases between them.

The CDR3 protein is CASSLVGGTPSEAFF. The DNA for the CDR3 is TGTGCCAGCAGCTTAGTGGGGGGGACTCCGAGTGAAGCTTTCTTT. This chain joins TRBV7-9 and TRBJ1-1; a possible D gene is TRBD1 (5 bases). With 1 base removed from V and 7 bases from J, the gap between germline ends came to 16 bases. The CDR3 has 15 amino acids. In germline, CDR1 is SEHNR, CDR2 FQNEAQ (reference sequence).

The chain couples TRBV7-8 to TRBJ2-1, with 8 bases matching TRBD1. There are 15 residues in the CDR3. The germline CDR1 and CDR2 sequences are SGHVS and FQNEAQ. With 4 bases clipped from V and 2 bases from J, the junction kept 4 bases outside the gene matches. For the CDR3, the DNA is TGTGCCAGCAGCTCCTCAGGGGGCGCCTACAATGAGCAGTTCTTC. It specifies CASSSSGGAYNEQFF.

This clone was detected once. The rearrangement uses TRBV4-1 and TRBJ2-1; the match to TRBD2 covers 12 bases. CDR3 length equals 16 residues. Germline V gene data show CDR1 as MGHRA and CDR2 as YSYEKL. Trimming cost V 0 bases and J 9 bases; bases outside gene matches: 6. CDR3 residues: CASSQEASGGAGEQFF. In nucleotides, the CDR3 is TGCGCCAGCAGCCAAGAGGCTAGCGGGGGGGCCGGTGAGCAGTTCTTC.

Of note for this clone: The junction shows a germline mismatch at one end, possibly a read error. The genes are TRBV12-5 and TRBJ2-2; D could derive from TRBD1 or TRBD2 (5 bases each). This CDR3 comprises 17 residues. Germline V gives CDR1 LGHNT, CDR2 FRNRAP. The CDR3 nucleotides are TGTGCTAGTGGTTTTTCTGGCGTCAGGGATATTATCGGGGAGTTGTTTTTT. Encoded protein: CASGFSGVRDIIGELFF.

The chain uses TRBV7-9 and TRBJ2-7; D unresolved. Germline V gene sequence: CDR1 SEHNR, CDR2 FQNEAQ (reference sequence). The ends were cut back, 1 base at V and 4 bases at J, with 5 bases in the middle. The CDR3 is made up of 12 amino acids. Here the CDR3 reads CASSLVPYEQYF. CDR3 nucleotide sequence: TGTGCCAGCAGCTTAGTCCCTTACGAGCAGTACTTC.

The chain has TRBV5-6 and TRBJ1-2; D is uncertain. CDR1 and CDR2 from the germline V gene are SGHDT and YYEEEE. CDR3 length: 14 residues. The germline V and J ends were trimmed by 1 base and 4 bases, with 11 bases remaining between them. CDR3 protein: CASSLTSAGYGYTF. In nucleotides, the CDR3 is TGTGCCAGCAGCTTGACATCCGCTGGCTATGGCTACACCTTC.